The 16 T cell receptor beta chains given below trace back to one sample, sequenced in a study of T-cell memory formation after mild COVID-19. MiXCR was run by TCRdb on the 5' RACE reads, yielding one entry per CDR3 protein. The sample comprises some 160,000 distinct CDR3 sequences, roughly 31% of which are singletons, and 9.5% to 15% rests with the top ten. Sequenced material: PBMCs or a T cell subset sorted from them (not recorded which). The receptors shown here come from an adult woman who had mild COVID-19 (a few samples of this study predate the infection). Cell type and time point are not known.

The V call is TRBV29-1, the J call TRBJ1-1; D is uncertain. Germline loops: CDR1 SQVTM, CDR2 ANQGSEA. V was trimmed by 7 bases and J by 1 base, leaving 10 bases between them. The CDR3 has 12 residues. The CDR3 spells CSARLWNTEAFF. The CDR3 nucleotides read TGCAGCGCAAGGCTGTGGAACACTGAAGCTTTCTTT. Together with reference TRBV29-1 and TRBJ1-1, the CDR3 gives the full variable domain: SAVISQKPSRDICQRGTSLTIQCQVDSQVTMMFWYRQQPGQSLTLIATANQGSEATYESGFVIDKFPISRPNLTFSTLTVSNMSPEDSSIYLCSARLWNTEAFFGQGTRLTVV.

Only a few counts were recorded for this clonotype. The chain employs TRBV9 and TRBJ2-5; D gene ambiguous. CDR1 is SGDLS and CDR2 is YYNGEE in the germline V gene. CDR3 length: 14 amino acids. Trimming stripped 2 bases from V and 0 bases from J, with 8 bases between. CDR3 in DNA: TGTGCCAGCAGCGTGTCAAGGTACCAAGAGACCCAGTACTTC. Translation gives CASSVSRYQETQYF.

CDR3 residues: CASSYWGYEQYF. In nucleotides, the CDR3 is TGTGCCAGCAGTTACTGGGGCTACGAGCAGTACTTC. The chain has TRBV6-2 or TRBV6-3 and TRBJ2-7, with unresolved D. V lost 1 base and J lost 3, with 4 bases in between. This CDR3 has 12 amino acids. Germline V gene lookup returns CDR1 MNHEY and CDR2 SVGEGT.

The V gene is TRBV5-1, the J gene TRBJ1-4; TRBD1 agrees at 11 bases. Germline V gene data show CDR1 as SGHRS and CDR2 as YFSETQ. This CDR3 is built from 16 residues. Trimming removed 4 bases from V and 8 bases from J; junction bases left unmatched: 10. The CDR3, as DNA: TGCGCCAGCAGCCCCGGGACAGGGGGTCTTGGCGAAAAACTGTTTTTT. It specifies CASSPGTGGLGEKLFF.

The V and J genes are TRBV19 and TRBJ2-1, with 9 nucleotides matching TRBD2. Trimming removed 6 bases from V and 9 bases from J; junction bases left unmatched: 9. The germline CDR1 and CDR2 sequences are LNHDA and SQIVND (reference sequence). The CDR3 covers 14 residues. CDR3 sequence reads: CASSTAGGPFEQFF. CDR3 sequence (DNA): TGTGCCAGTAGCACTGCGGGAGGGCCATTTGAGCAGTTCTTC.

This clonotype was seen at least ten times. The chain uses TRBV9 and TRBJ1-5; 9 positions match TRBD1. Per germline, CDR1 SGDLS and CDR2 YYNGEE. V lost 3 bases, J lost 1 base, and 14 bases stayed unmatched. The length of the CDR3 is 19 residues. CDR3 amino acids: CASSGQGDLRGLSNQPQHF. As DNA, the CDR3 is TGTGCCAGCAGCGGACAGGGGGATCTTAGAGGTTTGAGCAATCAGCCCCAGCATTTT.

This chain joins TRBV7-9 and TRBJ2-3, with TRBD2 matching 12 bases. Germline CDR1 is SEHNR and CDR2 is FQNEAQ (reference sequence). V was clipped by 4 bases and J by 0 bases; unmatched bases: 14. The CDR3 contains 20 residues. The CDR3 here is CASSSPGILAGGASTDTQYF. DNA for the CDR3: TGTGCCAGCAGCTCGCCCGGGATACTAGCGGGGGGTGCTAGCACAGATACGCAGTATTTT.

This chain links TRBV18 with TRBJ2-5; D may be TRBD1 (5 bases). Trimming stripped 2 bases from V and 4 bases from J, with 5 bases between. Germline assignment: CDR1 KGHSH and CDR2 LQKENI. The CDR3 extends over 12 amino acids. The CDR3 loop is CASSPRGETQYF. The CDR3 DNA is TGTGCCAGCTCACCAAGGGGAGAGACCCAGTACTTC.

This clonotype was seen ten or more times. This chain connects TRBV20-1 to TRBJ2-3; 8 bases align to TRBD2. The germline gives CDR1 DFQATT, CDR2 SNEGSKA (reference sequence). V lost 6 bases to trimming and J lost 1 base; unmatched junction nucleotides: 6. The CDR3 loop spans 14 amino acids. The CDR3 reads CSANAGGRTDTQYF. The CDR3 DNA reads TGCAGTGCCAACGCGGGGGGTCGCACAGATACGCAGTATTTT.

This clonotype was found a few times. This chain uses TRBV7-6 with TRBJ1-6; TRBD1 aligns across 7 bases. Germline assignment: CDR1 SGHVS and CDR2 FNYEAQ. The CDR3 consists of 17 residues. The J segment lost 6 bases and the V segment lost 2 bases, leaving 10 bases of the junction unmatched. The CDR3 spells CASSLIVLDRPNSPLHF. CDR3 DNA sequence: TGTGCCAGCAGCTTAATCGTTCTGGACAGGCCTAATTCACCCCTCCACTTT.

This clonotype was seen more than once but under ten times. The J gene is TRBJ1-2, the V gene TRBV5-6; D is unclear. This CDR3 region has 15 residues. The germline CDR1 and CDR2 sequences are SGHDT and YYEEEE. The ends were cut back, 0 bases at V and 4 bases at J, with 13 bases in the middle. The CDR3 here is CASSLEGSGRYGYTF. The CDR3 nucleotides are TGTGCCAGCAGCTTGGAAGGGAGCGGGCGCTATGGCTACACCTTC. The full variable domain, its missing parts supplied by reference TRBV5-6 and TRBJ1-2, is DAGVTQSPTHLIKTRGQQVTLRCSPKSGHDTVSWYQQALGQGPQFIFQYYEEEERQRGNFPDRFSGHQFPNYSSELNVNALLLGDSALYLCASSLEGSGRYGYTFGSGTRLTVV.

The genes are TRBV7-9 and TRBJ1-5, with D unclear. CDR1 SEHNR and CDR2 FQNEAQ come from the germline V gene (reference sequence). V lost 2 bases to trimming and J lost 7 bases, with 12 bases between them. The CDR3 totals 14 residues. CDR3 coding DNA: TGTGCCAGCAGCTTAAGCGGGGTTGGACAGCCCCAGCATTTT. It translates to CASSLSGVGQPQHF.

The CDR3 DNA follows: TGTGCCACCAGTGCCGCGGATAAGGATACGCAGTATTTT. It is translated as CATSAADKDTQYF. V usage is TRBV24-1 and J usage is TRBJ2-3; D gene uncertain. Germline CDR1 reads KGHDR; CDR2 reads SFDVKD. The CDR3 runs to 13 residues. Between the trimmed V and J ends, which lost 5 bases and 6 bases, there was a span of 11 bases.

CDR3 in amino acids: CAISESGRLAGVTDTQYF. In DNA, the CDR3 is TGTGCCATCAGTGAGTCGGGGCGACTAGCGGGGGTCACAGATACGCAGTATTTT. The chain combines TRBV10-3 with TRBJ2-3; 12 bases map to TRBD2. Germline lookup yields CDR1 ENHRY and CDR2 SYGVKD. V lost 0 bases and J lost 2; bases outside the gene matches: 6. This CDR3 comprises 18 residues.

The rearrangement uses TRBV2 and TRBJ1-6; the D gene is possibly TRBD1 (5 bases). V was clipped by 11 bases and J by 8 bases, with 22 bases between them. The CDR3 contains 15 residues. Germline CDR1 is SNHLY and CDR2 is FYNNEI. CDR3 residues: CAGRLMQGGDSPLHF. CDR3 bases: TGTGCCGGACGGCTGATGCAGGGCGGGGATTCACCCCTCCACTTT.

The chain carries TRBV3-1 and TRBJ1-5; D unclear. The germline CDR1 and CDR2 sequences are LGHDT and YNNKEL (reference sequence). V was clipped by 4 bases and J by 3 bases, with 7 bases between them. This CDR3 has 13 amino acids. Written as DNA, the CDR3 is TGTGCCAGCAGCCGCAGCAACAATCAGCCCCAGCATTTT. Translation gives CASSRSNNQPQHF.